This T cell receptor (beta chain) was found in a study of cytomegalovirus exposure and HLA in healthy donors. Study-level background: An early data release held around 80 million unique TCRs from HLA-typed donors.

The PCR made use of 60 Vbeta and 13 Jbeta primers. Authors' methods: Around 9.9 million shared chains were among the approximately 80 million unique TCR beta chains that a later analysis counted. Method: immunoSEQ multiplex PCR; TCRdb's copy keeps in-frame clones and lacks some. That table is the source of V, J and clone size, and D and trimming were worked out from the DNA. The sample lists under 300,000 clones, about four fifths occurring once. Germline values: CDR1 MNHEY, CDR2 SVGAGI. CDR3 length equals 14 residues. Trimming took off 0 bases at V and 5 bases at J, with 11 bases between the two ends.

This sequence joins TRBV6-5 and TRBJ2-7, with D perhaps matching TRBD1 (6 bases). The source is a woman in her thirties or forties in good health and CMV-seropositive. Sequenced: PBMCs. The CDR3 loop is CASSYSGRGDEQYF. The CDR3 nucleotides read TGTGCCAGCAGTTACTCGGGCAGGGGAGACGAGCAGTACTTC.